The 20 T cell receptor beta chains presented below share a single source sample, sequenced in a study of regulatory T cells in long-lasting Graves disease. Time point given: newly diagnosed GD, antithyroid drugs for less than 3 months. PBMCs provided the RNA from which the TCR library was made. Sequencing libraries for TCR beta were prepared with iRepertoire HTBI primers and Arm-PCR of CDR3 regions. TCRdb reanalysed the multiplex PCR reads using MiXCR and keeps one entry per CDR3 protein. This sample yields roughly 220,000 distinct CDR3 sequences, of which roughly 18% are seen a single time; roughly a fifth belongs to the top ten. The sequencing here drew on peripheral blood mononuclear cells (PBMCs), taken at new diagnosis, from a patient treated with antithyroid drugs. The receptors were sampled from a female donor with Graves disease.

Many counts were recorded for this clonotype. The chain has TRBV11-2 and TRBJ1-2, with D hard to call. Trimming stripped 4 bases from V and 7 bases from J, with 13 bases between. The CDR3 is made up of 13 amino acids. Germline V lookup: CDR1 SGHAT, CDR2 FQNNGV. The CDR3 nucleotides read TGTGCCAGCAGCTGGGCCCCTTACGGTGGCTACACCTTC. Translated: CASSWAPYGGYTF.

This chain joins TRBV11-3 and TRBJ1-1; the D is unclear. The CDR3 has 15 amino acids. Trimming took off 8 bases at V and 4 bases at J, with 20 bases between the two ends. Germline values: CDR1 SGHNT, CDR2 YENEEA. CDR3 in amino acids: CASGLAGVVGTEAFF. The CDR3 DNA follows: TGTGCCAGCGGTCTAGCGGGAGTGGTGGGCACTGAAGCTTTCTTT.

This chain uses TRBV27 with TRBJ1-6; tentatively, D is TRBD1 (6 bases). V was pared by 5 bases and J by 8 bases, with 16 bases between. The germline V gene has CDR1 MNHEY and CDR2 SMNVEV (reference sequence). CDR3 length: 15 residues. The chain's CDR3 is CASSNVREGDSPLHF. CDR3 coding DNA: TGTGCCAGCAGTAACGTCAGGGAGGGGGATTCACCCCTCCACTTT.

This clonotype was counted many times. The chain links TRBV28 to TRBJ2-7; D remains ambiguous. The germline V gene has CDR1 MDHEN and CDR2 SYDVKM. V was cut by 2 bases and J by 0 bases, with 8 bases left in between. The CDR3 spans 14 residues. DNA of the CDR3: TGTGCCAGCAGTTTAAGCAGAAACTCCTACGAGCAGTACTTC. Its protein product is CASSLSRNSYEQYF. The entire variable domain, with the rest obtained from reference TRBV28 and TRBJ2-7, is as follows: DVKVTQSSRYLVKRTGEKVFLECVQDMDHENMFWYRQDPGLGLRLIYFSYDVKMKEKGDIPEGYSVSREKKERFSLILESASTNQTSMYLCASSLSRNSYEQYFGPGTRLTVT.

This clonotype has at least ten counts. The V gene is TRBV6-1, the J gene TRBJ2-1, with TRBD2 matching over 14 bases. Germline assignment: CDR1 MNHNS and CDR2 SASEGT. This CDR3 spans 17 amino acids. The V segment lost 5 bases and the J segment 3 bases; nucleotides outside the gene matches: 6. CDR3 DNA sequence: TGTGCCAGCAGTCCCCGGACTAGCGGGAGGTTCTACAATGAGCAGTTCTTC. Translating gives CASSPRTSGRFYNEQFF.

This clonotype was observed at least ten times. CDR3 sequence (DNA): TGTGCCAGCAGCTTTTTGGGTGGTCAGCCCCAGCATTTT. Protein: CASSFLGGQPQHF. The chain employs TRBV7-9 and TRBJ1-5, with no clear D. V was clipped by 3 bases and J by 6 bases, with 9 bases between them. The CDR3 spans 13 residues. The germline V gene has CDR1 SEHNR and CDR2 FQNEAQ (reference sequence).

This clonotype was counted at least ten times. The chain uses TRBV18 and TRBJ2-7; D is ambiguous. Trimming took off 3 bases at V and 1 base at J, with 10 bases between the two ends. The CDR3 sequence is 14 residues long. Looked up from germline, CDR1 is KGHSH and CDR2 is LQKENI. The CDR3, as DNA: TGTGCCAGCTCACCTGGCACCCTATCCTACGAGCAGTACTTC. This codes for CASSPGTLSYEQYF.

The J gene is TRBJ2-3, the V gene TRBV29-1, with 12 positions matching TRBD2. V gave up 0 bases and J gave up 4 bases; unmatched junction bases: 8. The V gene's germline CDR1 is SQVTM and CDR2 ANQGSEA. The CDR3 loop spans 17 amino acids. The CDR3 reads CSVEDPLAGGPSDTQYF. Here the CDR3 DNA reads TGCAGCGTTGAAGACCCCCTAGCGGGAGGGCCTTCAGATACGCAGTATTTT.

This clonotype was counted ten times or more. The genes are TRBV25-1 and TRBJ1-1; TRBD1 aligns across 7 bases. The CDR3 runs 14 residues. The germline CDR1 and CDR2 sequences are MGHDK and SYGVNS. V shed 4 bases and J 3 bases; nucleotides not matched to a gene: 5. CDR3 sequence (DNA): TGTGCCAGCAGTGTTCAGGGGGAAGACACTGAAGCTTTCTTT. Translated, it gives CASSVQGEDTEAFF.

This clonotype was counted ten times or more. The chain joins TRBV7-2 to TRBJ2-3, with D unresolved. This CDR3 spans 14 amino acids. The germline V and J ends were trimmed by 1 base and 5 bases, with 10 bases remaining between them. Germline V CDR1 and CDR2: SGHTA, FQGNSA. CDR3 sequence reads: CASSLVSRGDTQYF. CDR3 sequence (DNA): TGTGCCAGCAGCTTAGTATCACGCGGAGATACGCAGTATTTT.

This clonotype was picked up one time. As DNA, the CDR3 is TGTGCCAGCAGCCCGTGGAACAATGAGCAGTTCTTC. The encoded protein is CASSPWNNEQFF. This chain uses TRBV11-2 with TRBJ2-1; D unclear. The length of the CDR3 is 12 residues. V shed 5 bases and J shed 5 bases, with 7 bases lying between them. Looked up from germline, CDR1 is SGHAT and CDR2 is FQNNGV.

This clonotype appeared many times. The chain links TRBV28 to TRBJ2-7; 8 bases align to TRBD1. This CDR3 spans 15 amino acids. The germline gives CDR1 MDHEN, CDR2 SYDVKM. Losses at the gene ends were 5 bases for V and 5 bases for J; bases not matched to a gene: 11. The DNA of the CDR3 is TGTGCCAGCAGTACAGGGGGGACGTATAATAACGAGCAGTACTTC. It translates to CASSTGGTYNNEQYF.

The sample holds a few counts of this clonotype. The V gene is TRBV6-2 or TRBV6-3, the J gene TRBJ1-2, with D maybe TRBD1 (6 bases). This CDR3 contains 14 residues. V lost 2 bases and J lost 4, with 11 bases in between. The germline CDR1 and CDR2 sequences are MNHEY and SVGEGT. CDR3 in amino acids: CASSYDWDTYGYTF. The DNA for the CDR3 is TGTGCCAGCAGTTACGATTGGGACACCTATGGCTACACCTTC.

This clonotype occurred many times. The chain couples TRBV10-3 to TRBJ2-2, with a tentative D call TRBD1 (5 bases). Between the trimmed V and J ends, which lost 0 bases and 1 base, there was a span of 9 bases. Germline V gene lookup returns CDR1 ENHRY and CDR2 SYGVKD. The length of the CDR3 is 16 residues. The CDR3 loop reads CAISESWGRNTGELFF. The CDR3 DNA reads TGTGCCATCAGTGAGTCTTGGGGCAGGAACACCGGGGAGCTGTTTTTT.

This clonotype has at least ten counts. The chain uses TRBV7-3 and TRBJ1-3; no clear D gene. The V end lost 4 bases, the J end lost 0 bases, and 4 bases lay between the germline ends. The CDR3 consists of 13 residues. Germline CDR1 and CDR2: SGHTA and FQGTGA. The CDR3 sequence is CASSSDSGNTIYF. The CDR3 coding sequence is TGTGCCAGCAGCTCCGACTCTGGAAACACCATATATTTT. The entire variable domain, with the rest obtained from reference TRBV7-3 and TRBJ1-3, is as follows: GAGVSQTPSNKVTEKGKYVELRCDPISGHTALYWYRQSLGQGPEFLIYFQGTGAADDSGLPNDRFFAVRPEGSVSTLKIQRTERGDSAVYLCASSSDSGNTIYFGEGSWLTVV.

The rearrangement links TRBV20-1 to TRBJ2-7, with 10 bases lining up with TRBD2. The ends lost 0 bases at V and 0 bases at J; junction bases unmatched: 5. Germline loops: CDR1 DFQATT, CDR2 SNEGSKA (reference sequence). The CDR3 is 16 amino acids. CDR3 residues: CSARDPASGGSYEQYF. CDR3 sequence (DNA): TGCAGTGCTAGAGATCCCGCTAGCGGGGGCTCCTACGAGCAGTACTTC.

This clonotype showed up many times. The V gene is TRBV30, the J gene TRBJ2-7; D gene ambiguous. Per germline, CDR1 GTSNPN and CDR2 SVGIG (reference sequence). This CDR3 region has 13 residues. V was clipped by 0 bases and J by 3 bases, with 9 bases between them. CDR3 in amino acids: CAWSVARSYEQYF. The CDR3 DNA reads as TGTGCCTGGAGTGTAGCCAGGAGCTACGAGCAGTACTTC.

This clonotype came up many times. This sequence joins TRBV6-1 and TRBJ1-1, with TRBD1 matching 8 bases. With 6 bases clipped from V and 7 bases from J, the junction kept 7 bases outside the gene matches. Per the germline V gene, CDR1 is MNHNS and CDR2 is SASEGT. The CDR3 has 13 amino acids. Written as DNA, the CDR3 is TGTGCCAGCAGCCGCGGGACAGGCGTTGAAGCTTTCTTT. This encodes CASSRGTGVEAFF.

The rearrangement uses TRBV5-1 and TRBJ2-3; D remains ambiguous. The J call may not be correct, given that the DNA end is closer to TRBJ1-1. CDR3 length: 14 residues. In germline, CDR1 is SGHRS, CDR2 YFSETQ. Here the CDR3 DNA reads TGCGCCAGCAGCTTGGAGGCCTCAGGCGCTGAAGCTTTCTTT. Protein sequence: CASSLEASGAEAFF.

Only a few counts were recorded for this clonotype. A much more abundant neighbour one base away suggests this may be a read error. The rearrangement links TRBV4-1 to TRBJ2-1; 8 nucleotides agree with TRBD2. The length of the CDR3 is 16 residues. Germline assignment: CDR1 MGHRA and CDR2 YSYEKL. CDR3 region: CASSQPAAGANNERFF. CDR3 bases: TGCGCCAGCAGCCAACCCGCAGCGGGAGCGAACAATGAGCGGTTCTTC.